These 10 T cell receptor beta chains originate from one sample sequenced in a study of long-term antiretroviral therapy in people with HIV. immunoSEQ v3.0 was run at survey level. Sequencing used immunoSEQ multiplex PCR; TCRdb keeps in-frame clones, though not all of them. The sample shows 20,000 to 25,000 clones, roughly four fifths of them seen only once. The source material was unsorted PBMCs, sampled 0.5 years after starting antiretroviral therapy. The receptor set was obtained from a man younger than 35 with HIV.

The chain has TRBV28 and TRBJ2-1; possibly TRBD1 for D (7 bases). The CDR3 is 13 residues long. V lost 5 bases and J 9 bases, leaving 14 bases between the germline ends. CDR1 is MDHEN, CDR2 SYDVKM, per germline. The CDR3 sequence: CASSPGGFGEQFF. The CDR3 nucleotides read TGTGCCAGCAGTCCAGGGGGGTTTGGTGAGCAGTTCTTC. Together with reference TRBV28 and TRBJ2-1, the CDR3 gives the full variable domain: DVKVTQSSRYLVKRTGEKVFLECVQDMDHENMFWYRQDPGLGLRLIYFSYDVKMKEKGDIPEGYSVSREKKERFSLILESASTNQTSMYLCASSPGGFGEQFFGPGTRLTVL.

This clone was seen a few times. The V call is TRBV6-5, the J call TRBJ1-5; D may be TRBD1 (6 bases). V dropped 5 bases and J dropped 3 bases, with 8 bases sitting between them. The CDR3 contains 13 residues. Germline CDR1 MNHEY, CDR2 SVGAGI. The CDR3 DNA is TGTGCCAGCAGTACAGGGTTCAATCAGCCCCAGCATTTT. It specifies CASSTGFNQPQHF.

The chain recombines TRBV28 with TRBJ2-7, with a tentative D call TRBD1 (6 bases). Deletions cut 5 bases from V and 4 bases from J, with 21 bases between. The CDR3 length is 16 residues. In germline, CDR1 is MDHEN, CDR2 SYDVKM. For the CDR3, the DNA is TGTGCCAGCAGTCCCTTCGACAGGCCAGAAACTTACGAGCAGTACTTC. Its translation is CASSPFDRPETYEQYF.

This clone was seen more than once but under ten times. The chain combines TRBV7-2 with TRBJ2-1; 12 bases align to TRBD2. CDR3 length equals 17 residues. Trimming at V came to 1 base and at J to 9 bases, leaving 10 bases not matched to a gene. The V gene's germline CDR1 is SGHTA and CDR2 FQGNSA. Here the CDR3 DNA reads TGTGCCAGCAGCTTAGATGGGAGACTAGCGGGAGTTGTTGAGCAGTTCTTC. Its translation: CASSLDGRLAGVVEQFF.

CDR3 residues: CSVGRLHNEQFF. DNA of the CDR3: TGCAGCGTTGGCAGGTTGCACAATGAGCAGTTCTTC. This chain joins TRBV29-1 and TRBJ2-1; D is undetermined. Germline values: CDR1 SQVTM, CDR2 ANQGSEA. Trimming took 4 bases from V and 5 from J, leaving 9 bases between them. This CDR3 spans 12 amino acids.

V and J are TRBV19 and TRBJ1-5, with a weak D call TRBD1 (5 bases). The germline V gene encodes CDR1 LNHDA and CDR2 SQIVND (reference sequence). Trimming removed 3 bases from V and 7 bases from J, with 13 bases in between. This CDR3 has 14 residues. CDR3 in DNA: TGTGCCAGTAGTATCGGGCCCGGGGGACAGCCCCAGCATTTT. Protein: CASSIGPGGQPQHF. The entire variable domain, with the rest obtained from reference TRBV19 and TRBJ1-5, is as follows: DGGITQSPKYLFRKEGQNVTLSCEQNLNHDAMYWYRQDPGQGLRLIYYSQIVNDFQKGDIAEGYSVSREKKESFPLTVTSAQKNPTAFYLCASSIGPGGQPQHFGDGTRLSIL.

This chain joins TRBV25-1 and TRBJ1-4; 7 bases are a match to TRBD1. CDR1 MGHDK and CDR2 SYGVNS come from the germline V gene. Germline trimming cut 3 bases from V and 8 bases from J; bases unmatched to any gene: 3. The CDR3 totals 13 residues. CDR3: CASSDGTVEKLFF. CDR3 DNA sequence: TGTGCCAGCAGTGATGGGACAGTCGAAAAACTGTTTTTT.

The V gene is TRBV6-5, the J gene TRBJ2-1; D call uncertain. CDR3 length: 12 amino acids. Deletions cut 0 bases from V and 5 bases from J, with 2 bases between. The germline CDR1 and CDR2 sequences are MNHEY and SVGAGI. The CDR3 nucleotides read TGTGCCAGCAGTTACTCGAACAATGAGCAGTTCTTC. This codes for CASSYSNNEQFF.

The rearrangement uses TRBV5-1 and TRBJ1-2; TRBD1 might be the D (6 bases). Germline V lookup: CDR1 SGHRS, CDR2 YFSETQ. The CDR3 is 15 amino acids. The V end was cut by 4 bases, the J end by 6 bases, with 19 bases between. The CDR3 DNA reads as TGCGCCAGCAGCCCTGCCGGGGGGGCGAAGAATGGCTACACCTTC. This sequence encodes CASSPAGGAKNGYTF.

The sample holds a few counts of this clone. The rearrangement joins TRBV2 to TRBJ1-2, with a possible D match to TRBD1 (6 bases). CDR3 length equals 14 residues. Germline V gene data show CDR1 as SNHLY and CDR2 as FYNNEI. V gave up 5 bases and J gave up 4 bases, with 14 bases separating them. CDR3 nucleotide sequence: TGTGCCAGCAGTAGAGACAGGTCCCCCTATGGCTACACCTTC. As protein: CASSRDRSPYGYTF.